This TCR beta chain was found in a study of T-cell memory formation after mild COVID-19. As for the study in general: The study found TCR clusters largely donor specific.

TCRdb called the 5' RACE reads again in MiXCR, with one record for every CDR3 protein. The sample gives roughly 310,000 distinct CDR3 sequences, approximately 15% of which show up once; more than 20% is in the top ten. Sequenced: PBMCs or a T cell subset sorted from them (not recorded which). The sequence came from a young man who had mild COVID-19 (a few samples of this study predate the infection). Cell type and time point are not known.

The CDR3 loop reads CASSRGRVGGYTF. CDR3 DNA sequence: TGTGCCAGCAGCCGCGGACGGGTAGGCGGCTACACCTTC. This chain joins TRBV6-5 and TRBJ1-2; D remains ambiguous. Trimming pared 6 bases from V and 8 bases from J, leaving 16 bases between. The CDR3 sequence is 13 residues long. In germline, CDR1 is MNHEY, CDR2 SVGAGI.